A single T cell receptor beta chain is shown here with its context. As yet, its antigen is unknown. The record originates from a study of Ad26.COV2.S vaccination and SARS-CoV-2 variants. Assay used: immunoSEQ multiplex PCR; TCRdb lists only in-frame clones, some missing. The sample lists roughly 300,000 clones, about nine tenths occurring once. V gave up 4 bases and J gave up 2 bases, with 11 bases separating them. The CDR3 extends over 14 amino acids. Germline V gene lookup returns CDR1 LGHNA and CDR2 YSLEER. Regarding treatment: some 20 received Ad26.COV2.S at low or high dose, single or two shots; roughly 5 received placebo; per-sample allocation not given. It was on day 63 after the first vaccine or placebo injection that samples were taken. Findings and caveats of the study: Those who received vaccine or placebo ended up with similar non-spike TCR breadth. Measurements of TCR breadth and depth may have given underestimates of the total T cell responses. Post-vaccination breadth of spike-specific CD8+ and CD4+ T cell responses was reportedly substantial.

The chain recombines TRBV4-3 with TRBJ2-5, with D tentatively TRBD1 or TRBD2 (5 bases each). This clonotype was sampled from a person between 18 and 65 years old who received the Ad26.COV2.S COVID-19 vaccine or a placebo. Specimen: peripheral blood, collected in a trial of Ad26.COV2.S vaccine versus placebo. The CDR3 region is CASSPEGFQETQYF. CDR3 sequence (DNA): TGCGCCAGCAGCCCAGAGGGGTTTCAAGAGACCCAGTACTTC.